This T cell receptor beta chain was retrieved from a study of identical twins. This clonotype was found many times. TCRdb processed the 5' RACE reads anew with MiXCR; each CDR3 protein has one entry. In the table there are 600,000 to 800,000 distinct CDR3 sequences, about 20% of which are singletons. This sample was shared with a second study, whose subject was T cells expressing NK-cell markers. Per that study: The TCR beta repertoires were obtained from sorted CD3+CD56+NKG2C+, CD3+CD56+NKG2C- and CD3+CD56-NKG2C+ T cells. Among eight sequenced donors, seven carried HCMV seropositivity while one was seronegative. These same clonotypes (in a few donors) also led the CD3+CD56-NKG2C+ fraction.

The origin of this receptor is a woman between 18 and 30 years old in good health. The material sequenced was PBMCs.

CDR3 in DNA: TGTGCCAGCCATAGGACTTACAGCTCCTACAATGAGCAGTTCTTC. Translation gives CASHRTYSSYNEQFF. The chain recombines TRBV12-3 or TRBV12-4 with TRBJ2-1; D is possibly TRBD2 (5 bases). The CDR3 is made up of 15 amino acids. Trimming took off 8 bases at V and 0 bases at J, with 14 bases between the two ends.